This entry lists 27 T cell receptor beta chains sequenced from one sample in a study of blood T cell repertoires in COVID-19. Profiling relied on immunoSEQ multiplex PCR, and the TCRdb table lists in-frame clones only, not all of them. The repertoire consists of about 12,000 clones, with about 71% occurring once and the leading ten covering just over 6%. Sequencing was done on a sample of peripheral blood. These receptors came from a man in his fifties or sixties with COVID-19, enrolled during active disease.

J is TRBJ1-1 and V is TRBV11-1; D gene uncertain. V lost 5 bases and J lost 0, with 7 bases in between. This CDR3 spans 13 amino acids. Germline V lookup: CDR1 SGHAT, CDR2 FQDESV (reference sequence). CDR3: CASSLRLNTEAFF. The CDR3 nucleotides are TGTGCCAGCAGCCTTCGTCTGAACACTGAAGCTTTCTTT.

The genes are TRBV3-1 (or the pseudogene TRBV3-2) and TRBJ2-1; a possible D gene is TRBD2 (5 bases). This CDR3 spans 15 amino acids. Germline V gives CDR1 LGHDT, CDR2 YNNKEL (reference sequence). The V end lost 0 bases, the J end lost 5 bases, and 11 bases lay between the germline ends. CDR3 coding DNA: TGTGCCAGCAGCCAAGAGCCGTACGGGGACAATGAGCAGTTCTTC. This gives the protein CASSQEPYGDNEQFF.

In its sample, this clone was seen a few times. The chain employs TRBV3-1 (or the pseudogene TRBV3-2) and TRBJ2-7; 7 nucleotides line up with TRBD1. The CDR3 is made up of 15 amino acids. The germline V gene has CDR1 LGHDT and CDR2 YNNKEL (reference sequence). After removal of 3 bases from V and 2 bases from J, the junction contained 7 bases not matched to a gene. The CDR3 sequence is CASSHSATGPYEQYF. For the CDR3, the DNA is TGTGCCAGCAGCCATAGTGCGACAGGGCCCTACGAGCAGTACTTC.

The chain carries TRBV9 and TRBJ1-5; D is undetermined. Trimming cost V 2 bases and J 6 bases, with 15 bases left between them. The CDR3 is made up of 15 amino acids. Germline-derived CDR1 and CDR2 are SGDLS and YYNGEE. Written as DNA, the CDR3 is TGTGCCAGCAGCGTTGGCCTCGCGGCGGGTCAGCCCCAGCATTTT. Translated, it gives CASSVGLAAGQPQHF.

The V and J genes are TRBV30 and TRBJ2-3; 11 bases agree with TRBD1. Trimming removed 1 base from V and 12 bases from J; junction bases left unmatched: 3. Germline values: CDR1 GTSNPN, CDR2 SVGIG (reference sequence). CDR3 length equals 12 residues. CDR3 amino acids: CAWSEDRGHQYF. In nucleotides, the CDR3 is TGTGCCTGGAGTGAGGACAGGGGGCACCAGTATTTT. Using reference TRBV30 and TRBJ2-3 for the parts outside the CDR3, the full variable domain is SQTIHQWPATLVQPVGSPLSLECTVEGTSNPNLYWYRQAAGRGLQLLFYSVGIGQISSEVPQNLSASRPQDRQFILSSKKLLLSDSGFYLCAWSEDRGHQYFGPGTRLTVL.

The rearrangement uses TRBV30 and TRBJ2-1; 8 nucleotides line up with TRBD2. This CDR3 has 13 amino acids. Trimming took 4 bases from V and 2 from J; bases not matched to a gene: 1. Germline lookup yields CDR1 GTSNPN and CDR2 SVGIG (reference sequence). The CDR3 spells CAWKAGAYNEQFF. CDR3 sequence (DNA): TGTGCCTGGAAAGCGGGGGCCTACAATGAGCAGTTCTTC.

In its sample, this clone was seen a few times. V is TRBV6-1 and J is TRBJ2-1; 10 bases are shared with TRBD2. V gave up 3 bases and J gave up 4 bases; unmatched junction bases: 9. The CDR3 is 17 amino acids. Germline lookup yields CDR1 MNHNS and CDR2 SASEGT. DNA of the CDR3: TGTGCCAGCAGTGATCGGCTAGCGGGAGTGTTGTACAATGAGCAGTTCTTC. Amino acids: CASSDRLAGVLYNEQFF.

This clone has just one count. The CDR3 loop reads CASSLRTGVVNQPQHF. DNA for the CDR3: TGTGCCAGCAGCTTGAGGACCGGGGTTGTGAATCAGCCCCAGCATTTT. The chain has TRBV5-5 and TRBJ1-5; D is ambiguous. The CDR3 length is 16 residues. The germline V gene has CDR1 SGHKS and CDR2 YYEKEE (reference sequence). V shed 1 base and J shed 4 bases, with 15 bases lying between them.

The gene calls are TRBV7-2 and TRBJ2-1, with TRBD1 matching over 8 bases. The length of the CDR3 is 15 residues. The V and J ends lost 5 bases and 0 bases, in that order; junction bases with no gene match: 3. Germline V gene sequence: CDR1 SGHTA, CDR2 FQGNSA. CDR3 sequence reads: CASSPDRGSYNEQFF. The DNA for the CDR3 is TGTGCCAGCAGCCCCGACAGGGGCTCCTACAATGAGCAGTTCTTC.

This clone was recorded once. The J gene is TRBJ2-7, the V gene TRBV18; 8 nucleotides agree with TRBD2. From germline, CDR1 is KGHSH and CDR2 LQKENI. The CDR3 is 17 residues long. The V and J ends lost 2 bases and 0 bases, in that order; junction bases with no gene match: 9. The CDR3 bases are TGTGCCAGCTCACCAAACCCTAGCGGGTTTTCCTCCTACGAGCAGTACGTC. Translated, it gives CASSPNPSGFSSYEQYV.

CDR3 nucleotide sequence: TGTGCCAGCAGTTCCCAGGGGAATCAAGCTTTCTTT. Encoded protein: CASSSQGNQAFF. The chain has TRBV28 and TRBJ1-1; perhaps TRBD1 as D (6 bases). The CDR3 runs to 12 residues. Germline CDR1 and CDR2: MDHEN and SYDVKM. Trimming removed 4 bases at V and 9 bases at J, with 12 bases between.

The count of this clone is one. V is TRBV13 and J is TRBJ1-2; the D gene is possibly TRBD1 (6 bases). Germline lookup yields CDR1 PRHDT and CDR2 FYEKMQ (reference sequence). CDR3 length: 17 amino acids. With 0 bases removed from V and 2 bases from J, the gap between germline ends came to 16 bases. As DNA, the CDR3 is TGTGCCAGCAGCTTAGGACCCAGGGGTGAGGTGAACTATGGCTACACCTTC. This codes for CASSLGPRGEVNYGYTF.

The rearrangement links TRBV5-5 to TRBJ2-1; TRBD1 aligns across 10 bases. The germline CDR1 and CDR2 sequences are SGHKS and YYEKEE (reference sequence). The CDR3 loop spans 14 amino acids. Germline trimming cut 5 bases from V and 8 bases from J; bases unmatched to any gene: 7. CDR3 in DNA: TGTGCCAGCAGACATGGGACAGGGGTGTATGAGCAGTTCTTC. Its protein is CASRHGTGVYEQFF.

The gene calls are TRBV28 and TRBJ2-5; 11 positions agree with TRBD1. With 5 bases clipped from V and 7 bases from J, the junction kept 9 bases outside the gene matches. The CDR3 spans 15 residues. Germline V gene data show CDR1 as MDHEN and CDR2 as SYDVKM. The CDR3 DNA reads TGTGCCAGCAGTCCCGGGACAGGGGGTATTGGGACCCAGTACTTC. It specifies CASSPGTGGIGTQYF.

The chain combines TRBV5-1 with TRBJ2-1; 7 bases align to TRBD2. The V gene's germline CDR1 is SGHRS and CDR2 YFSETQ. This CDR3 comprises 16 residues. The V segment lost 4 bases and the J segment 4 bases; nucleotides outside the gene matches: 11. The CDR3 here is CASSPAPTSRYNEQFF. The CDR3 DNA reads TGCGCCAGCAGCCCTGCCCCGACTAGCCGGTACAATGAGCAGTTCTTC.

The genes are TRBV9 and TRBJ1-6, with a weak D call TRBD1 (6 bases). Trimming removed 0 bases from V and 6 bases from J, with 13 bases in between. CDR1 and CDR2 from the germline V gene are SGDLS and YYNGEE. This CDR3 region has 16 residues. For the CDR3, the DNA is TGTGCCAGCAGCGTAGATCCCAACAGGGTTAATTCACCCCTCCACTTT. It is translated as CASSVDPNRVNSPLHF.

The V call is TRBV6-5, the J call TRBJ1-1, with D maybe TRBD1 (6 bases). Trimming pared 5 bases from V and 3 bases from J, leaving 10 bases between. This CDR3 is built from 13 residues. Germline CDR1 and CDR2: MNHEY and SVGAGI. The CDR3 loop reads CASSTWTDTEAFF. CDR3 DNA: TGTGCCAGCAGTACGTGGACAGACACTGAAGCTTTCTTT.

In its sample, this clone was seen once. J is TRBJ2-3 and V is TRBV6-5; D unclear. V was shortened by 7 bases and J by 0 bases, with 14 bases between the two germline ends. The CDR3 consists of 15 residues. In germline, CDR1 is MNHEY, CDR2 SVGAGI. The CDR3 is CASTKSRASTDTQYF. The CDR3 bases are TGTGCCAGCACGAAGAGCCGTGCTAGCACAGATACGCAGTATTTT.

The gene calls are TRBV30 and TRBJ1-6, with a possible D match to TRBD1 (6 bases). This CDR3 is built from 13 residues. Germline CDR1 and CDR2: GTSNPN and SVGIG (reference sequence). Deletions cut 3 bases from V and 9 bases from J, with 12 bases between. The DNA of the CDR3 is TGTGCCTGGAGCGGACAGTTTGCTTCACCCCTCCACTTT. Protein product: CAWSGQFASPLHF.

This clone appeared a single time. This chain connects TRBV11-2 to TRBJ2-7; 7 bases fit TRBD1. The CDR3 length is 19 residues. The J segment lost 0 bases and the V segment lost 2 bases, leaving 16 bases of the junction unmatched. Germline CDR1 is SGHAT and CDR2 is FQNNGV. The CDR3: CASSLRWGKDRSPSYEQYF. The CDR3 coding sequence is TGTGCCAGCAGCTTACGTTGGGGGAAGGACAGGTCTCCCTCCTACGAGCAGTACTTC.

The chain is built from TRBV15 and TRBJ2-2; 10 bases map to TRBD1. V gave up 1 base and J gave up 2 bases; unmatched junction bases: 1. The CDR3 covers 16 residues. The germline V gene has CDR1 LNHNV and CDR2 YYDKDF (reference sequence). CDR3 DNA sequence: TGTGCCACCAGCAGAGGACAGGGGGCAAACACCGGGGAGCTGTTTTTT. Protein sequence: CATSRGQGANTGELFF. Supplemented by reference TRBV15 and TRBJ2-2, the full variable domain reads DAMVIQNPRYQVTQFGKPVTLSCSQTLNHNVMYWYQQKSSQAPKLLFHYYDKDFNNEADTPDNFQSRRPNTSFCFLDIRSPGLGDTAMYLCATSRGQGANTGELFFGEGSRLTVL.

This chain connects TRBV7-2 to TRBJ2-1; D not certain. Per germline, CDR1 SGHTA and CDR2 FQGNSA. The CDR3 is 13 amino acids. V lost 5 bases to trimming and J lost 0 bases, with 5 bases between them. CDR3 bases: TGTGCCAGCAGCGTCGTCTCCTACAATGAGCAGTTCTTC. Translated, it gives CASSVVSYNEQFF.

The gene calls are TRBV9 and TRBJ2-7; 9 nucleotides align to TRBD1. CDR3 length: 15 amino acids. The germline V gene encodes CDR1 SGDLS and CDR2 YYNGEE. The V and J ends lost 4 bases and 3 bases, in that order; junction bases with no gene match: 8. CDR3 region: CASSFGTGSDYEQYF. The CDR3, as DNA: TGTGCCAGCAGCTTCGGGACAGGGAGTGACTACGAGCAGTACTTC. Full variable domain (outside the CDR3, taken from reference TRBV9 and TRBJ2-7): DSGVTQTPKHLITATGQRVTLRCSPRSGDLSVYWYQQSLDQGLQFLIQYYNGEERAKGNILERFSAQQFPDLHSELNLSSLELGDSALYFCASSFGTGSDYEQYFGPGTRLTVT.

The chain has TRBV5-4 and TRBJ2-5; 13 positions agree with TRBD2. The CDR3 runs to 16 residues. V lost 4 bases to trimming and J lost 6 bases; unmatched junction nucleotides: 9. CDR1 and CDR2 from the germline V gene are SGHNT and YYREEE (reference sequence). Here the CDR3 reads CASSHAGLAGRKTQYF. Here the CDR3 DNA reads TGTGCCAGCAGCCACGCGGGACTAGCGGGACGAAAGACCCAGTACTTC.

This rearrangement joins TRBV2 to TRBJ2-5; 8 bases are a match to TRBD1. J was trimmed by 5 bases and V by 7 bases; bases with no gene match: 6. Germline V gene data show CDR1 as SNHLY and CDR2 as FYNNEI. The CDR3 covers 13 residues. The CDR3 DNA reads as TGTGCCAGCACAGACAGGGGATTCGAGACCCAGTACTTC. It codes for CASTDRGFETQYF.

The V gene is TRBV10-3, the J gene TRBJ1-1; D uncertain. Per the germline V gene, CDR1 is ENHRY and CDR2 is SYGVKD. The V end was cut by 3 bases, the J end by 7 bases, with 18 bases between. The CDR3 is made up of 15 amino acids. CDR3 amino acids: CAISDPDEVAHEAFF. The CDR3 DNA follows: TGTGCCATCAGTGATCCTGACGAGGTAGCCCATGAAGCTTTCTTT.

The V gene is TRBV19, the J gene TRBJ2-2; D is perhaps TRBD2 (6 bases). CDR3 size: 16 residues. V was shortened by 3 bases and J by 2 bases, with 13 bases between the two germline ends. Germline-derived CDR1 and CDR2 are LNHDA and SQIVND (reference sequence). Here the CDR3 DNA reads TGTGCCAGTAGTATTGGGGGGAACTTTAACACCGGGGAGCTGTTTTTT. Translating gives CASSIGGNFNTGELFF.